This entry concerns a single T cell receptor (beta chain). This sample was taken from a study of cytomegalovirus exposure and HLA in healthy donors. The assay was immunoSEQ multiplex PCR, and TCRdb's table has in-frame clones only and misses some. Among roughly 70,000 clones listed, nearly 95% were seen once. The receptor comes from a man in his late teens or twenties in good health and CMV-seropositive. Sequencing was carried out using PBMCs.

CDR3 protein: CASSLDRANTGELFF. CDR3 coding DNA: TGTGCCAGCAGCTTGGACAGGGCGAACACCGGGGAGCTGTTTTTT. The J gene is TRBJ2-2, the V gene TRBV7-9, with 8 bases fitting TRBD1. The CDR3 is 15 residues long. The germline gives CDR1 SEHNR, CDR2 FQNEAQ (reference sequence). Trimming cost V 3 bases and J 0 bases; bases outside gene matches: 0.